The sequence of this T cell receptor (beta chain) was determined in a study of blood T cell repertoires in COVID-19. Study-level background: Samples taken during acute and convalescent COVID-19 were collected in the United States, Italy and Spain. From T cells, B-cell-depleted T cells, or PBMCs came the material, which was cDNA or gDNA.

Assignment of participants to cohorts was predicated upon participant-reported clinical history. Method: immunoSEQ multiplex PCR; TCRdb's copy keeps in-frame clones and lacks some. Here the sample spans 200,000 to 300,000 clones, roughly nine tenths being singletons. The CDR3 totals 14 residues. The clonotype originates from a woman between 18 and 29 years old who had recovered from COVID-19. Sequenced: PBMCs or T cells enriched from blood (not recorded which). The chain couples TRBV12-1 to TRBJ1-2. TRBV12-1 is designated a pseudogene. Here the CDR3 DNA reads TGTGCCAGCAGCTCCGGGGGGCCCCCCTATGGCTACACCTTC. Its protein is CASSSGGPPYGYTF.